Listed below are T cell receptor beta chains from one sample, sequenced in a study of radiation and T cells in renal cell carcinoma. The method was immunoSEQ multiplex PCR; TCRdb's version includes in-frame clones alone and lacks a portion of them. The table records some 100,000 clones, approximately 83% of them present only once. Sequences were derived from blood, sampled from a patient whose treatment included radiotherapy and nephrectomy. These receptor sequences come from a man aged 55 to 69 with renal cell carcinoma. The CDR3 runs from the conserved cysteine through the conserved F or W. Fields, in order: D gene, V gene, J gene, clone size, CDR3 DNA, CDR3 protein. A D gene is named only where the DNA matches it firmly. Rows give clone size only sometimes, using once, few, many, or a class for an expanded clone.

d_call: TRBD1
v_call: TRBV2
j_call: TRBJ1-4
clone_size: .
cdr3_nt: TGTGCCAGCAGTGTTCTTAACCGGGACAGGGGGTTTGAAAAACTGTTTTTT
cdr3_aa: CASSVLNRDRGFEKLFF

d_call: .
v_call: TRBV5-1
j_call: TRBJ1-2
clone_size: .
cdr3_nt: TGCGCCAGCAGCGCGGGGGACCCCGGAGGTGGCTACACCTTC
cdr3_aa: CASSAGDPGGGYTF

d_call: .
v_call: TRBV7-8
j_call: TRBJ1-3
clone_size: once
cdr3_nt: TGTGCCAGCAGCGCCTGGGACTTCACGGGGGACGGAAACACCATATATTTT
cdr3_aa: CASSAWDFTGDGNTIYF

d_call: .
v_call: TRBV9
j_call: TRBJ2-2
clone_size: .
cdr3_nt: TGTGCCAGCAGCGTAGCTTTATCGGGAACCGGGGAGCTGTTTTTT
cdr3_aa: CASSVALSGTGELFF

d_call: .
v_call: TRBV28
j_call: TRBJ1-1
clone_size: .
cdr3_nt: TGTGCCAGCAGCATACCTCCTGGTAGTTGGGACCCATGGGGAGCTTTCTTT
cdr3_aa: CASSIPPGSWDPWGAFF

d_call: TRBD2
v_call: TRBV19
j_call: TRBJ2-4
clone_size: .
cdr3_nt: TGTGCCAGTAGTATGGGACTAGCGTCAAACATTCAGTACTTC
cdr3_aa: CASSMGLASNIQYF

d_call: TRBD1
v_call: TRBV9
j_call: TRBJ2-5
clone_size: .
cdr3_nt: TGTGCCAGCAGCGTGGGACAGAACCAAGAGACCCAGTACTTC
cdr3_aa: CASSVGQNQETQYF

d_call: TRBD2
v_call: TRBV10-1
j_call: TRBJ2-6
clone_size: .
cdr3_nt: TGCGCCAGCAGTGAGAGCGGGGGCGCCGGGGCCAACGTCCTGACTTTC
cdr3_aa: CASSESGGAGANVLTF

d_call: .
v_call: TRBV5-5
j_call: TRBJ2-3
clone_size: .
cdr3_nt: TGTGCCAGCAGCCTTCTTTCCTCTAGCACAGATACGCAGTATTTT
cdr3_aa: CASSLLSSSTDTQYF

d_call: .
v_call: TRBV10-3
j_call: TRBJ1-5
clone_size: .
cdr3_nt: TGTGCCATCAGTGTAGAGGGTAATCAGCCCCAGCATTTT
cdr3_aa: CAISVEGNQPQHF

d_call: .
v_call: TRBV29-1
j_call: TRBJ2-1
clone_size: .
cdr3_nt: TGCAGCGTTGAAGTGGAGGGGTGGAAGTTCTTC
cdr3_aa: CSVEVEGWKFF

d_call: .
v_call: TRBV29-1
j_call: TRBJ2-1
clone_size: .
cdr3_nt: TGCAGCGTCGAACAGGGGGGGTACAATGAGCAGTTCTTC
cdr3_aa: CSVEQGGYNEQFF

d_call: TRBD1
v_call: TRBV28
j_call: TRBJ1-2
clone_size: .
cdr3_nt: TGTGCCAGCAGAACCGGGACAGGGATGTTTGGCTACACCTTC
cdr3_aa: CASRTGTGMFGYTF

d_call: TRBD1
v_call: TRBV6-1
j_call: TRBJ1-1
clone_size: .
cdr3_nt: TGTGCCAGCAGTGGGGGACAGGTAAACACTGAAGCTTTCTTT
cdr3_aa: CASSGGQVNTEAFF

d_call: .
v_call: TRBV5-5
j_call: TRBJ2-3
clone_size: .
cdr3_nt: TGTGCCAGCAGCTTTGGAGGCAGGGGCACAGATACGCAGTATTTT
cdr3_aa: CASSFGGRGTDTQYF

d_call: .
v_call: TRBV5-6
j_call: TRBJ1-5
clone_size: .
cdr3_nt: TGTGCCAGCAGTCACGCCCGACAGGTGTACCAGCCCCAGCATTTT
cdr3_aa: CASSHARQVYQPQHF

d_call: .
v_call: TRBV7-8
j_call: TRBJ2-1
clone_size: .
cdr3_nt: TGTGCCAGCAGCCCCGGGCCCTACAATGAGCAGTTCTTC
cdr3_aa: CASSPGPYNEQFF

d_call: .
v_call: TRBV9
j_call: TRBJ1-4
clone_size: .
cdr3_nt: TGTGCCAGCAGCGTAGGTGGCAGGCGTAATGAAAAACTGTTTTTT
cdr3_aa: CASSVGGRRNEKLFF

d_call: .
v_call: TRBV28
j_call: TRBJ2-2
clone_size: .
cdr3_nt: TGTGCCAGCAGTCCCATCCCCCAGGGGACGAACACCGGGGAGCTGTTTTTT
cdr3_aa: CASSPIPQGTNTGELFF

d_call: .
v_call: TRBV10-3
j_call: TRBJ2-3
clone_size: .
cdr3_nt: TGTGCCATCAGTGCCTTATCGGGAGTGCCAGATACGCAGTATTTT
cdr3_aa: CAISALSGVPDTQYF

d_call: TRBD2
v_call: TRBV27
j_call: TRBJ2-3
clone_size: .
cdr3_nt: TGTGCCAGCAAGCCATTAGCGGGACTAGCGGGAGGGGAAACAGATACGCAGTATTTT
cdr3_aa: CASKPLAGLAGGETDTQYF

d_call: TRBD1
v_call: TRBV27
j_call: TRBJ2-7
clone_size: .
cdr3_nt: TGTGCCAGCAGACCGGGACAGGGGGCGTACGAGCAGTACTTC
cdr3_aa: CASRPGQGAYEQYF

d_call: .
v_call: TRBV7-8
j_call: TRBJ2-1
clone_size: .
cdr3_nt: TGTGCCAGCAGCCTAATGGGGGGCCCCTACAATGAGCAGTTCTTC
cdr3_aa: CASSLMGGPYNEQFF

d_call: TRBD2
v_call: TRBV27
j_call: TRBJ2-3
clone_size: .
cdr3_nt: TGTGCCAGCAGTTTCATCTCGCTAGCGGGAGGTGTAGATACGCAGTATTTT
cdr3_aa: CASSFISLAGGVDTQYF

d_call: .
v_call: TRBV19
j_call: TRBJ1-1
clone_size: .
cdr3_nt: TGTGCCAGTAGTACGAGGGCCGACAACACTGAAGCTTTCTTT
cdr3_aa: CASSTRADNTEAFF

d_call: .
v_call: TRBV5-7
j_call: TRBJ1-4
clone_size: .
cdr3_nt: TGTGCCAGCAGCTTGGAGGGGCGTGCAACTAATGAAAAACTGTTTTTT
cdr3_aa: CASSLEGRATNEKLFF

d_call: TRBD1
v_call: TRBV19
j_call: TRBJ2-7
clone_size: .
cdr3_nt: TGTGCCAGTAGTATACTAACAGGGGGTGCATACGAGCAGTACTTC
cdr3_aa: CASSILTGGAYEQYF

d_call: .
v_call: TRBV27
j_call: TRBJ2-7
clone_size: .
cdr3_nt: TGTGCCAGCAGCCCAACCGCGAGGGCGACCGAGCAGTACTTC
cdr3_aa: CASSPTARATEQYF

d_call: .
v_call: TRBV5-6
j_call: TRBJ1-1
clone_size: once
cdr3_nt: TGTGCCAGCAGCTTGGCCCACGGGAACACTGAAGCTTTCTTT
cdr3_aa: CASSLAHGNTEAFF

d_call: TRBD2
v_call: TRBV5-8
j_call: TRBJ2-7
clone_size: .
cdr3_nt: TGTGCCAGCAGCACAGGGACTAGCGGGACCTACGAGCAGTACTTC
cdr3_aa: CASSTGTSGTYEQYF